These 26 T cell receptor beta chains were sequenced from one sample in a study of regulatory T cells in long-lasting Graves disease. Time point indicated: persistent/refractory GD, antithyroid drugs over 5 years with positive TRAb. Isolated PBMC RNA provided the starting material for the TCR library. In building TCR beta libraries, iRepertoire HTBI primers were used together with Arm-PCR of CDR3 regions. TCRdb reanalysed the multiplex PCR reads using MiXCR and keeps one entry per CDR3 protein. The data contain approximately 440,000 distinct CDR3 sequences, about a quarter of them singletons. The sample in question was peripheral blood mononuclear cells (PBMCs), obtained when the disease was refractory, from a patient treated with antithyroid drugs. The origin of the receptors is a female donor with Graves disease.

The sample holds a few counts of this clonotype. The CDR3 does not close with the conserved phenylalanine or tryptophan, likely indicating a read error. The rearrangement uses TRBV6-5 and TRBJ1-6; 10 nucleotides align to TRBD1. The ends lost 4 bases at V and 7 bases at J; junction bases unmatched: 19. The germline V gene encodes CDR1 MNHEY and CDR2 SVGAGI. This CDR3 comprises 20 residues. The CDR3 sequence: CASSSTIPGQGLVTNSPLHL. Written as DNA, the CDR3 is TGTGCCAGCAGTTCGACGATCCCGGGACAGGGGTTAGTGACGAATTCACCCCTCCACCTT.

This clonotype was seen a single time. The chain carries TRBV6-1 and TRBJ1-3; 9 bases line up with TRBD1. CDR1 and CDR2 (germline): MNHNS, SASEGT. This CDR3 region has 17 residues. With 7 bases clipped from V and 1 base from J, the junction kept 11 bases outside the gene matches. The CDR3 is CASKRIQGALSGNTIYF. The CDR3 DNA follows: TGTGCCAGCAAACGGATACAGGGGGCGTTATCTGGAAACACCATATATTTT.

A few counts support this clonotype. The genes are TRBV20-1 and TRBJ2-2, with 11 bases matching TRBD2. The length of the CDR3 is 17 residues. From germline, CDR1 is DFQATT and CDR2 SNEGSKA (reference sequence). V was pared by 6 bases and J by 4 bases, with 13 bases of the junction left unmatched. The CDR3 here is CSAKSLLAGAATGELFF. The CDR3 nucleotides are TGCAGTGCCAAATCCCTACTAGCGGGGGCCGCCACCGGGGAGCTGTTTTTT.

V and J are TRBV7-6 and TRBJ2-5, with D maybe TRBD1 (6 bases). The CDR3 totals 18 residues. Germline lookup yields CDR1 SGHVS and CDR2 FNYEAQ. With 2 bases removed from V and 3 bases from J, the gap between germline ends came to 22 bases. CDR3 residues: CASSLYAGSGQTEETQYF. CDR3 DNA sequence: TGTGCCAGCAGCTTATATGCTGGGTCTGGACAGACCGAAGAGACCCAGTACTTC.

This clonotype has more than one count but fewer than ten. The chain recombines TRBV9 with TRBJ2-5; 8 bases fit TRBD2. With 0 bases clipped from V and 4 bases from J, the junction kept 8 bases outside the gene matches. Germline assignment: CDR1 SGDLS and CDR2 YYNGEE. The CDR3 covers 16 residues. The CDR3 DNA is TGTGCCAGCAGCGTAGCTACGGGAGGGCCATTAGAGACCCAGTACTTC. Its translation is CASSVATGGPLETQYF.

This clonotype was seen only once. The chain employs TRBV19 and TRBJ1-1; D ambiguous. This CDR3 is built from 14 residues. Between the trimmed V and J ends, which lost 2 bases and 5 bases, there was a span of 12 bases. Germline CDR1 is LNHDA and CDR2 is SQIVND (reference sequence). The CDR3 region has the DNA TGTGCCAGTAGTATAACTGTGCGAAGGACTGAAGCTTTCTTT. It specifies CASSITVRRTEAFF.

This chain connects TRBV19 to TRBJ1-3; 9 bases are a match to TRBD1. CDR1 is LNHDA, CDR2 SQIVND, per germline (reference sequence). The V gene end was trimmed by 11 bases and the J gene end by 0 bases; junction bases not matched to a gene: 5. The CDR3 has 14 amino acids. CDR3 in amino acids: CASGTGISGNTIYF. The CDR3, as DNA: TGTGCCTCTGGGACAGGGATCTCTGGAAACACCATATATTTT. The variable domain in full, with the rest retrieved from reference TRBV19 and TRBJ1-3, is DGGITQSPKYLFRKEGQNVTLSCEQNLNHDAMYWYRQDPGQGLRLIYYSQIVNDFQKGDIAEGYSVSREKKESFPLTVTSAQKNPTAFYLCASGTGISGNTIYFGEGSWLTVV.

This clonotype was seen ten or more times. The rearrangement uses TRBV24-1 and TRBJ2-5; a possible D gene is TRBD1 (6 bases). The CDR3 loop spans 13 amino acids. CDR1 KGHDR and CDR2 SFDVKD come from the germline V gene. V gave up 10 bases and J gave up 5 bases, with 16 bases separating them. DNA of the CDR3: TGTGCCACAAGACCAGGGGCCGGGGAGACCCAGTACTTC. Translating it yields CATRPGAGETQYF.

At least ten counts were recorded for this clonotype. The chain employs TRBV18 and TRBJ2-5; 10 bases agree with TRBD1. Trimming at V came to 3 bases and at J to 5 bases, leaving 3 bases not matched to a gene. This CDR3 has 14 amino acids. Germline CDR1 KGHSH, CDR2 LQKENI. This CDR3 is CASSPPTGGETQYF. The CDR3 DNA follows: TGTGCCAGCTCACCGCCGACAGGGGGCGAGACCCAGTACTTC.

In this sample, this clonotype turned up many times. This rearrangement joins TRBV20-1 to TRBJ2-1; 15 nucleotides line up with TRBD2. The V gene end was trimmed by 3 bases and the J gene end by 4 bases; junction bases not matched to a gene: 7. Germline V gene lookup returns CDR1 DFQATT and CDR2 SNEGSKA (reference sequence). This CDR3 comprises 17 residues. The CDR3 DNA sequence: TGCAGTGCTAGCGATCGGACTAGCGGGAGGGGTTACAATGAGCAGTTCTTC. Amino acid sequence: CSASDRTSGRGYNEQFF.

This clonotype has a count of ten or more. The J gene is TRBJ1-4, the V gene TRBV4-1; D is unclear. Germline V CDR1 and CDR2: MGHRA, YSYEKL. The V end was cut by 0 bases, the J end by 8 bases, with 4 bases between. The length of the CDR3 is 12 residues. CDR3 residues: CASSQEGEKLFF. The CDR3 coding sequence is TGCGCCAGCAGCCAAGAGGGGGAAAAACTGTTTTTT.

The V gene is TRBV2, the J gene TRBJ1-3, with no clear D. The CDR3 consists of 12 residues. The germline CDR1 and CDR2 sequences are SNHLY and FYNNEI. Trimming stripped 7 bases from V and 7 bases from J, with 11 bases between. The CDR3 DNA sequence: TGTGCCAGCAAAAGCGCGCGCAACACCATATATTTT. Its translation: CASKSARNTIYF.

The chain has TRBV3-1 and TRBJ2-2, with 11 positions matching TRBD2. V lost 5 bases and J lost 5; bases outside the gene matches: 4. CDR1 and CDR2 (germline): LGHDT, YNNKEL (reference sequence). This CDR3 comprises 15 residues. In nucleotides, the CDR3 is TGTGCCAGCAGCTATACTAGCGGGAGTACCGGGGAGCTGTTTTTT. It encodes CASSYTSGSTGELFF.

Many counts were recorded for this clonotype. V and J are TRBV27 and TRBJ2-7; D gene unclear. From germline, CDR1 is MNHEY and CDR2 SMNVEV (reference sequence). Deletions cut 8 bases from V and 3 bases from J, with 20 bases between. The CDR3 consists of 15 residues. CDR3 loop: CASSMDPPGFYEQYF. CDR3 DNA sequence: TGTGCCAGCTCTATGGACCCGCCAGGATTCTACGAGCAGTACTTC.

To note about this clonotype: Just one base apart from a much larger clone, this may be a read error. V gene TRBV9 combines with J gene TRBJ2-5, with D perhaps matching TRBD2 (5 bases). V was cut by 3 bases and J by 5 bases, with 14 bases left in between. Germline loops: CDR1 SGDLS, CDR2 YYNGEE. The CDR3 is 14 amino acids. The CDR3 is CASSEEGQPETQYF. The CDR3 region has the DNA TGTGCCAGCAGCGAAGAGGGTCAGCCGGAGACCCAGTACTTC.

The rearrangement joins TRBV30 to TRBJ1-1; possibly TRBD1 for D (6 bases). The CDR3 spans 13 residues. Trimming left V 1 base short and J 1 base short, with 7 bases between. Germline V gives CDR1 GTSNPN, CDR2 SVGIG (reference sequence). CDR3 in DNA: TGTGCCTGGAGTGGACAGGAGAACACTGAAGCTTTCTTT. Its protein is CAWSGQENTEAFF.

This clonotype was recorded a few times. The chain has TRBV6-1 and TRBJ1-2; 12 nucleotides align to TRBD1. This CDR3 is 14 amino acids long. Per germline, CDR1 MNHNS and CDR2 SASEGT. Losses at the gene ends were 6 bases for V and 7 bases for J; bases not matched to a gene: 6. This CDR3 is CASRRDRGHSGYTF. The CDR3 bases are TGTGCCAGCAGGAGGGACAGGGGGCATTCTGGCTACACCTTC.

The chain combines TRBV12-3 or TRBV12-4 with TRBJ2-5; possible D gene TRBD2, 6 bases. V lost 3 bases and J 2 bases, leaving 10 bases between the germline ends. The CDR3 runs 14 residues. The CDR3 protein is CASSFSSAQETQYF. CDR3 coding DNA: TGTGCCAGCAGTTTCTCTAGCGCTCAAGAGACCCAGTACTTC.

Details on this clonotype: Since a much larger clone is just one base distant, this may be a read error. The V call is TRBV7-2, the J call TRBJ2-7, with D perhaps TRBD1 (6 bases). Germline loops: CDR1 SGHTA, CDR2 FQGNSA. The CDR3 is 15 residues long. The CDR3 DNA is TGTGCCAGCAGTTTCCCCCAGGGGAGCTCCTACAAGCAGTACTTC. It yields the protein CASSFPQGSSYKQYF.

This clonotype was detected many times. The gene calls are TRBV20-1 and TRBJ2-7; possible D gene TRBD1, 6 bases. The CDR3 spans 14 residues. The V gene lost 3 bases and the J gene lost 1 base, with 13 bases spanning the gap. Germline V lookup: CDR1 DFQATT, CDR2 SNEGSKA (reference sequence). The CDR3 DNA is TGCAGTGCTAGGGACCGACAGGTTTCCTACGAGCAGTACTTC. Translated, it gives CSARDRQVSYEQYF.

The DNA of the CDR3 is TGTGCCAGCAGCTTAGGGGTAGCGGGAGGGCCCCAAGATACGCAGTATTTT. Its protein is CASSLGVAGGPQDTQYF. The chain is built from TRBV7-9 and TRBJ2-3; 11 bases match TRBD2. This CDR3 comprises 17 residues. The V and J ends lost 1 base and 5 bases, in that order; junction bases with no gene match: 8. The germline gives CDR1 SEHNR, CDR2 FQNEAQ (reference sequence).

V usage is TRBV5-1 and J usage is TRBJ2-6; 9 nucleotides align to TRBD2. Germline V gives CDR1 SGHRS, CDR2 YFSETQ. J gave up 4 bases and V 6 bases, and 5 bases lay outside the gene matches. The CDR3 is 15 amino acids. CDR3 nucleotides: TGCGCCAGCACAGCGGGAGGTTCAGGGGCCAACGTCCTGACTTTC. Its translation is CASTAGGSGANVLTF.

The rearrangement links TRBV19 to TRBJ2-7, with 7 positions matching TRBD2. The CDR3 is 13 residues long. Trimming took 4 bases from V and 5 from J; bases not matched to a gene: 5. Looked up from germline, CDR1 is LNHDA and CDR2 is SQIVND (reference sequence). In DNA, the CDR3 is TGTGCCAGTAGTAAGGAGCGGGGAAACGAGCAGTACTTC. It codes for CASSKERGNEQYF.

The chain combines TRBV29-1 with TRBJ1-5, with D maybe TRBD1 (6 bases). Germline lookup yields CDR1 SQVTM and CDR2 ANQGSEA. The CDR3 spans 14 residues. Deletions cut 4 bases from V and 0 bases from J, with 10 bases between. DNA for the CDR3: TGCAGCGTTGGGTCCAGGGGTAGCAATCAGCCCCAGCATTTT. The encoded protein is CSVGSRGSNQPQHF.

This clonotype was seen a few times. This chain connects TRBV7-3 to TRBJ1-1; D is perhaps TRBD1 (6 bases). This CDR3 region has 15 residues. V dropped 5 bases and J dropped 0 bases, with 13 bases sitting between them. Germline assignment: CDR1 SGHTA and CDR2 FQGTGA. This CDR3 reads CASSLEGGVNTEAFF. Here the CDR3 DNA reads TGTGCCAGCAGCCTAGAGGGGGGGGTGAACACTGAAGCTTTCTTT.

This clonotype was counted many times. The rearrangement links TRBV2 to TRBJ1-1; the D gene is possibly TRBD1 (5 bases). The germline V gene has CDR1 SNHLY and CDR2 FYNNEI. The CDR3 contains 16 residues. V lost 0 bases and J lost 1, with 12 bases in between. The CDR3 reads CASSEAGRARNTEAFF. Written as DNA, the CDR3 is TGTGCCAGCAGTGAAGCGGGCAGGGCCAGGAACACTGAAGCTTTCTTT.